These 13 T cell receptor beta chains were sequenced from one sample in a study of breast tumors, draining lymph nodes, adjacent tissues. TCRdb used MiXCR to reprocess the multiplex PCR reads, holding one entry per CDR3 protein. The sample has about 47,000 distinct CDR3 sequences, under 30% seen once. The sample consisted of breast tumor tissue. The receptor set was obtained from a female donor with breast cancer. Some clones in this sample may be carry-over from other donors' samples.

The table lists this clonotype with many counts. This chain joins TRBV9 and TRBJ1-2, with TRBD1 matching 7 bases. After removal of 4 bases from V and 5 bases from J, the junction contained 23 bases not matched to a gene. Germline values: CDR1 SGDLS, CDR2 YYNGEE. This CDR3 comprises 19 residues. CDR3 amino acids: CASSPIVGVGGQPAYGYTF. CDR3 DNA sequence: TGTGCCAGCAGCCCCATAGTAGGGGTGGGGGGACAGCCCGCATATGGCTACACCTTC. Full variable domain (missing parts from reference TRBV9 and TRBJ1-2): DSGVTQTPKHLITATGQRVTLRCSPRSGDLSVYWYQQSLDQGLQFLIQYYNGEERAKGNILERFSAQQFPDLHSELNLSSLELGDSALYFCASSPIVGVGGQPAYGYTFGSGTRLTVV.

This clonotype has a count of ten or more. J is TRBJ2-7 and V is TRBV3-1; D may be TRBD2 (5 bases). This CDR3 is built from 14 residues. Germline assignment: CDR1 LGHDT and CDR2 YNNKEL (reference sequence). V gave up 0 bases and J gave up 1 base, with 7 bases separating them. DNA for the CDR3: TGTGCCAGCAGCCAAGATCGGAGGTCCTACGAGCAGTACTTC. Protein sequence: CASSQDRRSYEQYF.

The V gene is TRBV27, the J gene TRBJ2-7, with 13 bases lining up with TRBD2. The germline V gene has CDR1 MNHEY and CDR2 SMNVEV (reference sequence). CDR3 length: 13 amino acids. The V segment lost 6 bases and the J segment 7 bases; nucleotides outside the gene matches: 3. This CDR3 reads CASSPGLAGEQYF. CDR3 in DNA: TGTGCCAGCAGCCCGGGACTAGCGGGAGAGCAGTACTTC.

By sample fraction, this clonotype is medium-sized (0.01 to 0.1%). The DNA of the CDR3 is TGTGCCATCAGTGACCCCAAGGGTAGCGGGGCATCATACGAGCAGTACTTC. Its protein product is CAISDPKGSGASYEQYF. This chain uses TRBV10-3 with TRBJ2-7; 8 bases map to TRBD2. V lost 3 bases to trimming and J lost 4 bases; unmatched junction nucleotides: 14. The CDR3 covers 17 residues. Germline assignment: CDR1 ENHRY and CDR2 SYGVKD.

The J gene is TRBJ2-7, the V gene TRBV6-6, with D unresolved. V was pared by 4 bases and J by 7 bases, with 14 bases between. This CDR3 is built from 13 residues. Germline CDR1 and CDR2: MNHNY and SVGAGI (reference sequence). CDR3 protein: CASSSAPPSEQYF. In DNA, the CDR3 is TGTGCCAGCAGTTCCGCCCCACCGTCAGAGCAGTACTTC.

The sample holds many counts of this clonotype. The chain combines TRBV3-1 with TRBJ1-3; D is possibly TRBD1 (5 bases). From germline, CDR1 is LGHDT and CDR2 YNNKEL (reference sequence). The CDR3 length is 15 residues. The V end was cut by 4 bases, the J end by 0 bases, with 10 bases between. The CDR3 nucleotides are TGTGCCAGCAGCCGGGTCCAGGGCTCTGGAAACACCATATATTTT. Translating it yields CASSRVQGSGNTIYF.

This clonotype was seen at least ten times. The gene calls are TRBV29-1 and TRBJ1-2; D gene unclear. CDR1 and CDR2 from the germline V gene are SQVTM and ANQGSEA. This CDR3 contains 12 residues. With 2 bases removed from V and 1 base from J, the gap between germline ends came to 5 bases. Here the CDR3 reads CSVERNNYGYTF. The DNA of the CDR3 is TGCAGCGTTGAAAGAAATAACTATGGCTACACCTTC.

Ten or more counts support this clonotype. The chain links TRBV15 to TRBJ1-2; 9 bases agree with TRBD1. The V and J ends lost 0 bases and 5 bases, in that order; junction bases with no gene match: 7. Looked up from germline, CDR1 is LNHNV and CDR2 is YYDKDF (reference sequence). The CDR3 loop spans 16 amino acids. CDR3 sequence (DNA): TGTGCCACCAGCAGAGATCCAGGGACAGGGACATATGGCTACACCTTC. Translating gives CATSRDPGTGTYGYTF.

The CDR3 protein is CASSLDRGGEQYF. The CDR3 DNA reads as TGTGCCAGCAGCCTCGACAGGGGAGGCGAGCAGTACTTC. The V gene is TRBV7-3, the J gene TRBJ2-7, with 8 bases aligning to TRBD1. The CDR3 runs 13 residues. Germline values: CDR1 SGHTA, CDR2 FQGTGA. V dropped 5 bases and J dropped 6; count of bases not matched to a gene: 6.

About this clonotype: Relative to the germline gene, one junction end is altered; a read error may explain this. This chain links TRBV2 with TRBJ1-4; 7 positions match TRBD1. CDR1 is SNHLY, CDR2 FYNNEI, per germline. The CDR3 has 16 residues. The DNA for the CDR3 is TGTGCCAGCAGTAATGCAGTGGAGGGGGCATGGGAAAAACTGCTTTTT. Its protein product is CASSNAVEGAWEKLLF.

This clonotype was detected ten times or more. The V and J genes are TRBV30 and TRBJ2-3; 9 positions agree with TRBD1. This CDR3 is 14 amino acids long. Trimming at V came to 2 bases and at J to 2 bases, leaving 2 bases not matched to a gene. From germline, CDR1 is GTSNPN and CDR2 SVGIG (reference sequence). The CDR3 DNA reads TGTGCCTGGAGTTACAGGGGGCACACAGATACGCAGTATTTT. It yields the protein CAWSYRGHTDTQYF.

In its sample, this clonotype was seen a few times. The genes are TRBV6-6 and TRBJ2-3; possible D gene TRBD2, 5 bases. Germline V gene sequence: CDR1 MNHNY, CDR2 SVGAGI (reference sequence). Trimming took 5 bases from V and 6 from J, leaving 12 bases between them. The CDR3 covers 13 residues. The CDR3 sequence: CASSAGGGDTQYF. CDR3 sequence (DNA): TGTGCCAGCAGTGCAGGCGGCGGGGATACGCAGTATTTT.

This clonotype occurred many times. The chain is built from TRBV7-9 and TRBJ2-3; perhaps TRBD2 as D (6 bases). V was shortened by 6 bases and J by 4 bases, with 8 bases between the two germline ends. Germline-derived CDR1 and CDR2 are SEHNR and FQNEAQ (reference sequence). CDR3 length: 12 amino acids. The CDR3 spells CASSRRADTQYF. In DNA form, the CDR3 reads TGTGCCAGCAGTCGGAGGGCAGATACGCAGTATTTT.